This TCR beta chain is from a study of cytomegalovirus exposure and HLA in healthy donors. Study overall: Early released data had tens of millions of unique TCRs, all coming from HLA-typed donors.

Points on this clone: Its antigen is still unknown.

The PCR contained 60 Vbeta and 13 Jbeta primers. Authors' analysis steps: An analysis that came later counted some 80 million unique TCR beta chains, approximately 10 million shared. Assay: immunoSEQ multiplex PCR; the TCRdb copy retains only in-frame clones and omits some. From that table come the V and J calls and clone size; the DNA was used to work out D and trimming. Here the sample spans approximately 140,000 clones, about 80% being singletons. Study-level findings and limits: The records held CMV serostatus as the only immune exposure information.

The clonotype was recovered from a woman in her fifties or sixties in good health and CMV-seronegative. The material sequenced was PBMCs.

The CDR3 spells CASAPPTSGRETQYF. Here the CDR3 DNA reads TGCGCCAGCGCCCCGCCGACTAGCGGGAGGGAGACCCAGTACTTC. The gene calls are TRBV5-1 and TRBJ2-5; 13 bases line up with TRBD2. Germline CDR1 and CDR2: SGHRS and YFSETQ. V trimming: 7 bases; J trimming: 5 bases; junction bases outside the gene matches: 8. This CDR3 region has 15 residues.